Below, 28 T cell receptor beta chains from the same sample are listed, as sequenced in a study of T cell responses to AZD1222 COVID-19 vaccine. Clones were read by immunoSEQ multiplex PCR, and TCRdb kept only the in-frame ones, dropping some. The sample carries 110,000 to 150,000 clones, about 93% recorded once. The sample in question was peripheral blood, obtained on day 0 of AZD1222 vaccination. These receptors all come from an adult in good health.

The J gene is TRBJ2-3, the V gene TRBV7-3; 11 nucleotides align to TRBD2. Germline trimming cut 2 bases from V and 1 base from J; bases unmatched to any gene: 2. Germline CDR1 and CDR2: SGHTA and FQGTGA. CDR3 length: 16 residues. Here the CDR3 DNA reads TGTGCCAGCAGCTTATCACTAGCGGGGGGCACAGATACGCAGTATTTT. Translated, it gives CASSLSLAGGTDTQYF.

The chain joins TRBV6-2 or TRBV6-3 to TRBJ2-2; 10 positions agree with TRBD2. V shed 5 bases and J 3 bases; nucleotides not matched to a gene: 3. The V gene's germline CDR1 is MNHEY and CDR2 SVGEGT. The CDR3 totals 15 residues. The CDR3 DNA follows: TGTGCCAGCAGTCTCACTAGCGGGGACACCGGGGAGCTGTTTTTT. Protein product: CASSLTSGDTGELFF.

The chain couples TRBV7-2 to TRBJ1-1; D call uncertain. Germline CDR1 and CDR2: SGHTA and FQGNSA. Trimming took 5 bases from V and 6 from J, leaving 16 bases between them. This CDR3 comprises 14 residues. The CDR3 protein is CASSPGRGWAEAFF. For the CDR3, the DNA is TGTGCCAGCAGCCCCGGTCGGGGTTGGGCTGAAGCTTTCTTT.

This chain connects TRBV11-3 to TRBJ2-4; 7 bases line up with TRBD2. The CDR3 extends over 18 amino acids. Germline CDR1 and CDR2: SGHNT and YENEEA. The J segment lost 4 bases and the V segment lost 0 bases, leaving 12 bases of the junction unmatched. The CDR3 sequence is CASSLDGVGAGTKNIQYF. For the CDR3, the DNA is TGTGCCAGCAGCTTAGACGGAGTGGGAGCGGGGACGAAAAACATTCAGTACTTC.

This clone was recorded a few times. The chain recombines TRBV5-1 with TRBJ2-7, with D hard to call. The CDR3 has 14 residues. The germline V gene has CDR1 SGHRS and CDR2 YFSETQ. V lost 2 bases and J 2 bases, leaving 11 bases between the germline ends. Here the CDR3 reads CASSFYPIAYEQYF. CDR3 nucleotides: TGCGCCAGCAGCTTCTATCCGATTGCCTACGAGCAGTACTTC. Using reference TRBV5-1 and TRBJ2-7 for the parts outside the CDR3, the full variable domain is KAGVTQTPRYLIKTRGQQVTLSCSPISGHRSVSWYQQTPGQGLQFLFEYFSETQRNKGNFPGRFSGRQFSNSRSEMNVSTLELGDSALYLCASSFYPIAYEQYFGPGTRLTVT.

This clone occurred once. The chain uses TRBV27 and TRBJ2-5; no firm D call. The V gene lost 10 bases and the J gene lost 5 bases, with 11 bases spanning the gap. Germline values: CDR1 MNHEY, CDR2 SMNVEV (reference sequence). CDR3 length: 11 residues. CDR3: CATRKRETQYF. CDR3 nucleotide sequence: TGTGCCACTAGGAAACGGGAGACCCAGTACTTC.

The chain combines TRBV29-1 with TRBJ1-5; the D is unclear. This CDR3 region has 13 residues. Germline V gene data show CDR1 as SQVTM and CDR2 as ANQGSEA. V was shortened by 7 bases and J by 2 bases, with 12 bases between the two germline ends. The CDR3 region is CSAAGFGNQPQHF. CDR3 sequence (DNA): TGCAGCGCTGCAGGATTCGGCAATCAGCCCCAGCATTTT.

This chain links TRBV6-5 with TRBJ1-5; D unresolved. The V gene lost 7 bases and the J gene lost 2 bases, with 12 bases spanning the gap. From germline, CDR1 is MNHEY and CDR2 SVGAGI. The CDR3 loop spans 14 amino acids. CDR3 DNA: TGTGCCAGCACCTACGGTGGGGGCAATCAGCCCCAGCATTTT. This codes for CASTYGGGNQPQHF.

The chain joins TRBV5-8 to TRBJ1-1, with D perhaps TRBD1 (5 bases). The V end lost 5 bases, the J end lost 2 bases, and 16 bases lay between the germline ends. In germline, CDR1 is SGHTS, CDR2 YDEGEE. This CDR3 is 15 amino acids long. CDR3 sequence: CASSTGGGSNTEAFF. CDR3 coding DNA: TGTGCCAGCAGTACCGGGGGGGGAAGTAACACTGAAGCTTTCTTT.

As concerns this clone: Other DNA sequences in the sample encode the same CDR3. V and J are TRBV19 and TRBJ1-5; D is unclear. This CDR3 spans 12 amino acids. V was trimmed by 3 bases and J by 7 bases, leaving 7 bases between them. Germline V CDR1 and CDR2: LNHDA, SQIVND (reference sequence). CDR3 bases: TGTGCCAGTAGTATCGGAGCACAGCCCCAGCATTTT. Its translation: CASSIGAQPQHF.

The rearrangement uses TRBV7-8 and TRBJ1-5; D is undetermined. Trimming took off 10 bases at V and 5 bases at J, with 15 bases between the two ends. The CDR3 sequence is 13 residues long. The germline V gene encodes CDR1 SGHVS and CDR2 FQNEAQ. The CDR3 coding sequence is TGTGCCACCAACCGGCAGAGAGATCAGCCCCAGCATTTT. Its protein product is CATNRQRDQPQHF.

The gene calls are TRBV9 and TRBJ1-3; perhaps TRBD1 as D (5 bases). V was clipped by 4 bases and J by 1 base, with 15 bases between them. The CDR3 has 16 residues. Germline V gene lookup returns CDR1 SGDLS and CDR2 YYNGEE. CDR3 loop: CASSPRIGGSGNTIYF. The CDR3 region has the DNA TGTGCCAGCAGCCCCCGGATTGGGGGATCTGGAAACACCATATATTTT.

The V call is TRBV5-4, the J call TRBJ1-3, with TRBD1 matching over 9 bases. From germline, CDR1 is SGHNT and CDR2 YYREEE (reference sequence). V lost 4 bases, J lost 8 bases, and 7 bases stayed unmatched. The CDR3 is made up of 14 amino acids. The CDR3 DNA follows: TGTGCCAGCAGCAGAGGACAGGGGCAGGACACCATATATTTT. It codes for CASSRGQGQDTIYF.

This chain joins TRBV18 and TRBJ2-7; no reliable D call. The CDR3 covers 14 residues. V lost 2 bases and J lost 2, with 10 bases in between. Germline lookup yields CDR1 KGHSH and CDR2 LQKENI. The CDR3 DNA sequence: TGTGCCAGCTCACCAGGGCGGACGGCCTACGAGCAGTACTTC. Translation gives CASSPGRTAYEQYF.

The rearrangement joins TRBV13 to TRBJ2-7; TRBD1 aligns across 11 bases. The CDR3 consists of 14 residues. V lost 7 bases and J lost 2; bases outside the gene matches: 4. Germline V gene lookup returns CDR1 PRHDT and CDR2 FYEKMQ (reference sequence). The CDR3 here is CASTPGQGAYEQYF. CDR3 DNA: TGTGCCAGCACCCCGGGACAGGGGGCCTACGAGCAGTACTTC.

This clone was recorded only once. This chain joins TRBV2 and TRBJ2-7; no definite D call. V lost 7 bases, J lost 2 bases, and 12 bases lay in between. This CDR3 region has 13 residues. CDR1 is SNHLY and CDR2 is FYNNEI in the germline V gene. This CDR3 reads CASKRRFTYEQYF. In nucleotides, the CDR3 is TGTGCCAGCAAGCGACGGTTCACCTACGAGCAGTACTTC.

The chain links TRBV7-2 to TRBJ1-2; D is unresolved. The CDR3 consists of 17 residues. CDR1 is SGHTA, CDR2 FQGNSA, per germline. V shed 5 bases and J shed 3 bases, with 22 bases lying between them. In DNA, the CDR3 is TGTGCCAGCAGCCGTCCTGCTTGGCAGACGGCGGACTATGGCTACACCTTC. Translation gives CASSRPAWQTADYGYTF.

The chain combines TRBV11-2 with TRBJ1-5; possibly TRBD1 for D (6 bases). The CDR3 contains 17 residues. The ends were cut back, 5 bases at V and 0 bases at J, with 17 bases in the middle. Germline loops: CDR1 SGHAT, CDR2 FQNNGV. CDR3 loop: CASSKVTGVYSNQPQHF. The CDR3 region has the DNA TGTGCCAGCAGCAAAGTGACAGGTGTTTATAGCAATCAGCCCCAGCATTTT.

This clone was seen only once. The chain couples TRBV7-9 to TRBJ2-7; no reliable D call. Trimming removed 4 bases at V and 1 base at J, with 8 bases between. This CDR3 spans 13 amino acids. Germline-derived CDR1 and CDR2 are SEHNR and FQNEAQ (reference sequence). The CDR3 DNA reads TGTGCCAGCAGCTCCGTGTCTTCCTACGAGCAGTACTTC. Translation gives CASSSVSSYEQYF.

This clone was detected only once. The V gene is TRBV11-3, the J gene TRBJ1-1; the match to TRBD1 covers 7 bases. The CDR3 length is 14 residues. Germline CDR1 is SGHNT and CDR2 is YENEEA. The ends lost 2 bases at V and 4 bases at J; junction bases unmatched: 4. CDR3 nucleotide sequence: TGTGCCAGCAGCTTAAATGCAGGGGGCACTGAAGCTTTCTTT. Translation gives CASSLNAGGTEAFF.

The DNA of the CDR3 is TGCGCCAGCAGCTTCAACAGCTACAATGAGCAGTTCTTC. This codes for CASSFNSYNEQFF. This chain links TRBV5-1 with TRBJ2-1; D ambiguous. The germline CDR1 and CDR2 sequences are SGHRS and YFSETQ. The length of the CDR3 is 13 residues. Trimming removed 2 bases from V and 3 bases from J, with 6 bases in between.

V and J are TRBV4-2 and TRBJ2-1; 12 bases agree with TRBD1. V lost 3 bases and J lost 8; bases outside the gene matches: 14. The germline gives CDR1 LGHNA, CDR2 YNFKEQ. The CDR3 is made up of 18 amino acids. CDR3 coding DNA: TGTGCCAGCAGCCAGGGGGCCGGGACAGGGGGCCAGTGGGATGAGCAGTTCTTC. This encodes CASSQGAGTGGQWDEQFF.

The CDR3 reads CATSRGLAGGPSTDTQYF. The CDR3 coding sequence is TGTGCCACCAGCAGAGGGCTAGCGGGGGGACCCAGCACAGATACGCAGTATTTT. The rearrangement joins TRBV15 to TRBJ2-3; 11 positions agree with TRBD2. V lost 1 base and J lost 0; bases outside the gene matches: 6. CDR3 length: 18 residues. The germline gives CDR1 LNHNV, CDR2 YYDKDF (reference sequence).

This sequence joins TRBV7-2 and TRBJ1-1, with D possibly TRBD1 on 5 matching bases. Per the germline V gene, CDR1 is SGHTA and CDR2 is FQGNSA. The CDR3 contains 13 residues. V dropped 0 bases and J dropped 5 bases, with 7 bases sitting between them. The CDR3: CASSLAEGTEAFF. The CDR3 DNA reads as TGTGCCAGCAGCTTAGCCGAGGGGACTGAAGCTTTCTTT. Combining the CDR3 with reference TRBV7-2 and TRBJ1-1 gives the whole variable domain GAGVSQSPSNKVTEKGKDVELRCDPISGHTALYWYRQSLGQGLEFLIYFQGNSAPDKSGLPSDRFSAERTGGSVSTLTIQRTQQEDSAVYLCASSLAEGTEAFFGQGTRLTVV.

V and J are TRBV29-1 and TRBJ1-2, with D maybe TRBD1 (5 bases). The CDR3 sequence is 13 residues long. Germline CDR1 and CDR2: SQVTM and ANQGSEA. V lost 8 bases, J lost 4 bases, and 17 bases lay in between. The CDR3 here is CSTLGGGGYGYTF. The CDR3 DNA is TGCAGCACCCTGGGGGGTGGGGGCTATGGCTACACCTTC.

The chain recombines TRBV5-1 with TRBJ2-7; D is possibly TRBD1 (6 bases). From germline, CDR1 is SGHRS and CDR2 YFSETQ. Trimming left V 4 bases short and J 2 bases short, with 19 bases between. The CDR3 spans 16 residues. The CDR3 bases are TGCGCCAGCAGCGCATTACAGGGTGGTCGGGCCTACGAGCAGTACTTC. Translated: CASSALQGGRAYEQYF. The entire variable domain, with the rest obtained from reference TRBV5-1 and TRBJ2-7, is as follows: KAGVTQTPRYLIKTRGQQVTLSCSPISGHRSVSWYQQTPGQGLQFLFEYFSETQRNKGNFPGRFSGRQFSNSRSEMNVSTLELGDSALYLCASSALQGGRAYEQYFGPGTRLTVT.

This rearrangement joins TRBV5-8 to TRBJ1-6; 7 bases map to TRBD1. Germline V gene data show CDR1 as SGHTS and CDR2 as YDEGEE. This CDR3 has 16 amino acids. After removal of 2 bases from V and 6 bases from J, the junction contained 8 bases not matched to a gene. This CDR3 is CASSFERDSVNSPLHF. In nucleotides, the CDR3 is TGTGCCAGCAGCTTCGAACGGGACAGCGTTAATTCACCCCTCCACTTT.

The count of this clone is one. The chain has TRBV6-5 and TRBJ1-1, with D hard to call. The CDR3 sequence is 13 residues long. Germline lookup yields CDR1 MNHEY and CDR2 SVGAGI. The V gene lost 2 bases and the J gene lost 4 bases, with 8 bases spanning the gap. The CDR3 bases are TGTGCCAGCAGTTACAGGGTTGGCACTGAAGCTTTCTTT. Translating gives CASSYRVGTEAFF.